Listed below are T cell receptor beta chains from one sample, sequenced in a study of T cells in Graves' hyperthyroidism and ophthalmopathy. TCRdb used MiXCR to reprocess the multiplex PCR reads, holding one entry per CDR3 protein. The sample consists of about 380,000 distinct CDR3 sequences, approximately 18% of them appearing once. Sequencing used blood. Every receptor here comes from a man aged 18 to 35 with Graves' ophthalmopathy. The CDR3 runs from the conserved cysteine through the conserved F or W. A D gene is named only where the DNA matches it firmly. Where a row states a size, it is once, few, many or the class of an expanded clone; other rows omit it.

d_call	clone_size	v_call	j_call	cdr3_nt	cdr3_aa
TRBD1	many	TRBV29-1	TRBJ2-1	TGCAGCGTTTCAGGGACAGGGGGTGTTTCCTACAATGAGCAGTTCTTC	CSVSGTGGVSYNEQFF
TRBD2	.	TRBV7-3	TRBJ2-3	TGTGCCAGCAGCGAAACCGGGACTAGCGGGGGGCGGAAACTGGGAGATACGCAGTATTTT	CASSETGTSGGRKLGDTQYF
.	few	TRBV20-1	TRBJ1-1	TGCAGTGCTAGAGGAACAGAGACTGAAGCTTTCTTT	CSARGTETEAFF
.	many	TRBV6-1	TRBJ1-1	TGTGCCAGCAGTAATGGATTTGAAGCTTTCTTT	CASSNGFEAFF
.	.	TRBV5-1	TRBJ2-3	TGCGCCAGCAGACAAACGACGGGGTCGGATACGCAGTATTTT	CASRQTTGSDTQYF
.	.	TRBV7-9	TRBJ1-5	TGTGCCATCGAGGGACTTCCCTATGGGGGCAATCAGCCCCAGCATTTT	CAIEGLPYGGNQPQHF
.	many	TRBV28	TRBJ2-1	TGTGCCAGCCCCCCCCCCGGGAGTCCCTACAATGAGCAGTTCTTC	CASPPPGSPYNEQFF
.	.	TRBV4-1	TRBJ2-3	TGCGCCAGCAGCCACTGGGGGGATACGCAGTATTTT	CASSHWGDTQYF
.	many	TRBV7-3	TRBJ2-5	TGTGCCAGCAGCTCATCCCTGGGAGAGACCCAGTACTTC	CASSSSLGETQYF
.	many	TRBV7-9	TRBJ2-5	TGTGCCAGCAGCCCAGTCTTCCGGGGCCAAGAGACCCAGTACTTC	CASSPVFRGQETQYF
.	many	TRBV7-2	TRBJ2-7	TGTGCCAGCAGCTTAAGCAGGGGATACTACGAGCAGTACTTC	CASSLSRGYYEQYF
.	few	TRBV13	TRBJ2-5	TGTGCCAGCAGCTTCCGACTTGAGGTTCAAGAGACCCAGTACTTC	CASSFRLEVQETQYF
.	few	TRBV19	TRBJ1-5	TGTGCCAGTAGGACCTCCGGGGCAGGAGGTCAGCCCCAGCATTTT	CASRTSGAGGQPQHF
.	.	TRBV6-1	TRBJ2-5	TGTGCCAGCAGTGCTGGGGGGAGCCAAGAGACCCAGTACTTC	CASSAGGSQETQYF
.	many	TRBV3-1	TRBJ2-7	TGTGCCAGCACCTCAAGAGAGTGGGGGCTCTACGAGCAGTACTTC	CASTSREWGLYEQYF
.	.	TRBV19	TRBJ1-5	TGTGCCAGTAGTATAGGGGGGGACGGAGATCAGCCCCAGCATTTT	CASSIGGDGDQPQHF
.	.	TRBV6-1	TRBJ1-2	TGTGCCAGCAGTTCGCTATCCCGCAGGGGCCACACGCCAGCTAACTATGGCTACACCTTC	CASSSLSRRGHTPANYGYTF
.	.	TRBV7-3	TRBJ1-2	TGTGCCAGCAGCTTAAAGGGACCGGCGGCTAACTATGGCTACACCTTC	CASSLKGPAANYGYTF
.	few	TRBV13	TRBJ1-6	TGTGCCAGCAGCTTAGGGGGCGGCCTGAATTCACCCCTCCACTTT	CASSLGGGLNSPLHF
.	many	TRBV7-8	TRBJ1-2	TGTGCCAGCAGCTTAGCGGGGGCGAGCTATGGCTACACCTTC	CASSLAGASYGYTF
.	many	TRBV15	TRBJ2-7	TGTGCCACCAGCAGAGATGGGGGTGGGGGCGAGCAGTACTTC	CATSRDGGGGEQYF
TRBD1	many	TRBV19	TRBJ1-1	TGTGCCAGTAGTACGGACAGGGGGGCTGAAGCTTTCTTT	CASSTDRGAEAFF